Listed below are T cell receptor beta chains from one sample, sequenced in a study of glioma-infiltrating T cells. One entry per CDR3 protein results from TCRdb running MiXCR on the multiplex PCR reads. The table has 100,000 to 150,000 distinct CDR3 sequences, approximately 25% seen once; the top ten hold 15%. Material: glioma tissue, nonneoplastic brain tissue, or PBMCs (not recorded which). All receptors derive from a human donor with low-grade glioma or glioblastoma, undergoing nonglioma brain surgery, or in good health (not recorded which). The CDR3 runs from the conserved cysteine through the conserved F or W. The D gene is left open where the match is weak. Rows give clone size only sometimes, using once, few, many, or a class for an expanded clone.

TRBJ2-3 | many | TRBV5-1 | TRBD2 | CASSRSGDYTDTQYF | TGCGCCAGCAGTCGTAGCGGGGACTACACAGATACGCAGTATTTT
TRBJ2-3 | NA | TRBV27 | TRBD2 | CASGIAGGEDTQYF | TGTGCCAGCGGTATAGCGGGAGGTGAAGATACGCAGTATTTT
TRBJ1-1 | many | TRBV7-8 | NA | CASSLDGGANTEAFF | TGTGCCAGCAGCTTAGATGGCGGAGCGAACACTGAAGCTTTCTTT
TRBJ2-7 | many | TRBV7-2 | NA | CASSRDLHYEQYF | TGTGCCAGCAGCCGGGACCTACACTACGAGCAGTACTTC
TRBJ1-2 | many | TRBV20-1 | NA | CSAAEQGADPRDYGYTF | TGCAGTGCTGCCGAACAGGGCGCCGACCCTCGCGACTATGGCTACACCTTC
TRBJ2-5 | NA | TRBV5-1 | TRBD1 | CASRYGTAIQETQYF | TGCGCCAGCAGATACGGGACAGCGATCCAAGAGACCCAGTACTTC
TRBJ2-3 | many | TRBV29-1 | NA | CSVVGRGTDTQYF | TGCAGCGTTGTCGGCAGGGGAACAGATACGCAGTATTTT
TRBJ1-2 | few | TRBV5-1 | TRBD1 | CASSPGQGDGYTF | TGCGCCAGCAGTCCCGGACAGGGCGATGGCTACACCTTC
TRBJ1-1 | few | TRBV10-3 | TRBD1 | CAISELQGVSEAFF | TGTGCCATCAGTGAATTACAGGGGGTCTCTGAAGCTTTCTTT
TRBJ2-3 | NA | TRBV20-1 | TRBD2 | CSASVLAGSTDTQYF | TGCAGTGCTAGTGTCCTAGCGGGAAGCACAGATACGCAGTATTTT
TRBJ1-2 | NA | TRBV11-2 | NA | CASSSWESGPSGYTF | TGTGCCAGCAGCTCATGGGAGTCGGGACCGAGTGGCTACACCTTC
TRBJ2-1 | NA | TRBV14 | NA | CASSLRGRNEQFF | TGTGCCAGCAGCCTGCGGGGGCGAAATGAGCAGTTCTTC
TRBJ1-2 | many | TRBV10-3 | TRBD1 | CAISGLQGDYGYTF | TGTGCCATCAGTGGGTTACAGGGGGACTATGGCTACACCTTC
TRBJ1-5 | many | TRBV27 | NA | CASSFGANQPQHF | TGTGCCAGCAGTTTTGGGGCCAATCAGCCCCAGCATTTT
TRBJ2-3 | many | TRBV28 | TRBD1 | CASSLGTATDTQYF | TGTGCCAGCAGCCTCGGGACAGCCACAGATACGCAGTATTTT
TRBJ2-5 | many | TRBV3-1 | TRBD2 | CASSQPLFSGRWGQETQYF | TGTGCCAGCAGCCAACCGCTGTTCAGCGGGAGGTGGGGTCAAGAGACCCAGTACTTC
TRBJ2-7 | many | TRBV27 | TRBD1 | CASSSRTGSYEQYF | TGTGCCAGCAGTTCGAGGACAGGCTCCTACGAGCAGTACTTC
TRBJ2-7 | NA | TRBV7-9 | TRBD1 | CASSSGPGQGIGEQYF | TGTGCCAGCAGCTCAGGTCCGGGACAGGGAATTGGCGAGCAGTACTTC
TRBJ1-6 | few | TRBV5-4 | TRBD1 | CASSLGQGDVSPLHF | TGTGCCAGCAGCTTGGGACAGGGGGATGTTTCACCCCTCCACTTT
TRBJ2-3 | many | TRBV7-2 | TRBD2 | CASRRTSGRAADTQYF | TGTGCCAGCAGGCGTACTAGCGGGAGGGCCGCTGATACGCAGTATTTT
TRBJ1-1 | many | TRBV11-2 | NA | CASSLVEGRATEAFF | TGTGCCAGCAGCTTAGTAGAGGGGAGGGCCACTGAAGCTTTCTTT
TRBJ2-3 | many | TRBV19 | TRBD2 | CASSIGGLAGGTDTQYF | TGTGCCAGTAGTATCGGTGGACTAGCGGGAGGCACAGATACGCAGTATTTT
TRBJ2-3 | NA | TRBV5-1 | NA | CASQIGDHFTDTQYF | TGCGCCAGCCAGATAGGGGACCACTTCACAGATACGCAGTATTTT
TRBJ1-6 | many | TRBV6-2/TRBV6-3 | NA | CASSYSSSPLHF | TGTGCCAGCAGTTACTCGAGCTCACCCCTCCACTTT
TRBJ2-7 | many | TRBV20-1 | TRBD2 | CSARDYIAGGSEQYF | TGCAGTGCTAGAGATTATATAGCGGGAGGGAGCGAGCAGTACTTC
TRBJ2-1 | few | TRBV5-4 | NA | CASSRDGSNNEQFF | TGTGCCAGCAGCCGCGACGGATCCAACAATGAGCAGTTCTTC
TRBJ2-5 | NA | TRBV7-2 | TRBD1 | CASSQILSYRGRDQETQYF | TGTGCCAGCAGCCAGATTCTCAGTTACAGGGGGCGCGATCAAGAGACCCAGTACTTC
TRBJ2-5 | NA | TRBV27 | NA | CASSSVPSRNQETQYF | TGTGCCAGCAGTTCGGTTCCTAGCCGAAACCAAGAGACCCAGTACTTC
TRBJ1-1 | many | TRBV27 | NA | CASRRGEGNTEAFF | TGTGCCAGCAGGCGGGGTGAGGGGAACACTGAAGCTTTCTTT
TRBJ2-5 | NA | TRBV5-4 | NA | CASSFGLETQYF | TGTGCCAGCAGCTTCGGGCTAGAGACCCAGTACTTC
TRBJ1-1 | many | TRBV7-3 | NA | CASSPSGRPNTEAFF | TGTGCCAGCAGCCCCTCTGGACGGCCGAACACTGAAGCTTTCTTT
TRBJ2-3 | many | TRBV27 | NA | CASSFGLTDTQYF | TGTGCCAGCAGTTTTGGGCTCACAGATACGCAGTATTTT
TRBJ1-4 | many | TRBV28 | NA | CATIGRLNEKLFF | TGTGCCACCATTGGACGGCTTAATGAAAAACTGTTTTTT
TRBJ2-1 | few | TRBV4-2 | NA | CASSQGGGREKQFF | TGTGCCAGCAGCCAAGGGGGGGGGCGGGAGAAGCAGTTCTTC
TRBJ1-5 | many | TRBV3-1 | TRBD1 | CASSQDTGDQPQHF | TGTGCCAGCAGCCAAGATACAGGGGATCAGCCCCAGCATTTT
TRBJ2-7 | many | TRBV4-2 | NA | CASSQEVDYEQYF | TGTGCCAGCAGCCAAGAGGTCGACTACGAGCAGTACTTC
TRBJ2-3 | many | TRBV5-1 | NA | CASSLGGGVSTDTQYF | TGCGCCAGCAGCTTGGGAGGGGGAGTCAGCACAGATACGCAGTATTTT
TRBJ2-3 | many | TRBV7-9 | NA | CASSLLATTDTQYF | TGTGCCAGCAGCTTACTAGCTACCACAGATACGCAGTATTTT
TRBJ2-2 | NA | TRBV2 | NA | CASRGMKTGELFF | TGTGCCAGCAGGGGAATGAAAACCGGGGAGCTGTTTTTT
TRBJ2-3 | many | TRBV20-1 | NA | CSATSGSTDTQYF | TGCAGTGCTACCTCCGGGAGCACAGATACGCAGTATTTT
TRBJ1-1 | many | TRBV18 | NA | CASSPIQGQENEAFF | TGTGCCAGCTCACCGATACAAGGTCAAGAAAATGAAGCTTTCTTT